This is a list of T cell receptor beta chains from one sample in a study of cytomegalovirus exposure and HLA in healthy donors. Data came from immunoSEQ multiplex PCR; TCRdb stores just in-frame clones and leaves some out. Among 90,000 to 120,000 clones, roughly 71% were seen once, and the ten largest hold roughly 11%. Sequencing was done on a sample of PBMCs. These receptors came from a middle-aged man in good health and CMV-seropositive. The CDR3 runs from the conserved cysteine through the conserved F or W. Fields, in order: V gene, CDR3 length, J gene, D gene, clone size, CDR3 DNA, CDR3 protein. The D gene is left open where the match is weak. Part of the rows lack a size; the others show once, few, many or a class for expanded clones.

v_call: TRBV7-3
cdr3_length: 18
j_call: TRBJ2-1
d_call: TRBD2
clone_size: once
cdr3_nt: TGTGCCAGCAGCTTAAATCCCGGACTAGCGGGAGTCACCAATGAGCAGTTCTTC
cdr3_aa: CASSLNPGLAGVTNEQFF

v_call: TRBV10-2
cdr3_length: 14
j_call: TRBJ1-2
d_call: -
clone_size: -
cdr3_nt: TGCGCCAGCAGTGGGGCGGGAACTAACTATGGCTACACCTTC
cdr3_aa: CASSGAGTNYGYTF

v_call: TRBV7-3
cdr3_length: 16
j_call: TRBJ2-1
d_call: TRBD2
clone_size: -
cdr3_nt: TGTGCCAGCAGCTTAACGGGACTAGCGGGAGTCAATGAGCAGTTCTTC
cdr3_aa: CASSLTGLAGVNEQFF

v_call: TRBV6-6
cdr3_length: 14
j_call: TRBJ2-3
d_call: TRBD1
clone_size: -
cdr3_nt: TGTGCCAGCACCGGTCAGGGGGCGACAGATACGCAGTATTTT
cdr3_aa: CASTGQGATDTQYF

v_call: TRBV18
cdr3_length: 17
j_call: TRBJ2-3
d_call: TRBD2
clone_size: -
cdr3_nt: TGTGCCAGCTCACCATCGGAACTAGCGCCAGCCACAGATACGCAGTATTTT
cdr3_aa: CASSPSELAPATDTQYF

v_call: TRBV29-1
cdr3_length: 15
j_call: TRBJ2-3
d_call: TRBD2
clone_size: few
cdr3_nt: TGCAGCGTTGAACTAGCGGGAGGGATCACAGATACGCAGTATTTT
cdr3_aa: CSVELAGGITDTQYF

v_call: TRBV5-4
cdr3_length: 16
j_call: TRBJ2-7
d_call: TRBD2
clone_size: -
cdr3_nt: TGTGCCAGCAGCTACGAGACTAGCGGGATTGGTTACGAGCAGTACTTC
cdr3_aa: CASSYETSGIGYEQYF

v_call: TRBV5-4
cdr3_length: 11
j_call: TRBJ2-5
d_call: -
clone_size: few
cdr3_nt: TGTGCCAGCAGCTACGGAGAGACCCAGTACTTC
cdr3_aa: CASSYGETQYF

v_call: TRBV7-7
cdr3_length: 14
j_call: TRBJ2-2
d_call: -
clone_size: -
cdr3_nt: TGTGCTAGCACCGTAGACCAGGGAAGGGGGGAGCTGTTTTTT
cdr3_aa: CASTVDQGRGELFF

v_call: TRBV14
cdr3_length: 16
j_call: TRBJ2-3
d_call: TRBD2
clone_size: once
cdr3_nt: TGTGCCAGCAGCCCACCGACTAGCGGGAGGGCAGATACGCAGTATTTT
cdr3_aa: CASSPPTSGRADTQYF

v_call: TRBV27
cdr3_length: 15
j_call: TRBJ1-1
d_call: TRBD1
clone_size: few
cdr3_nt: TGTGCCAGCAGTTCTTTTAGGACAGGGGGCCGGGGAGCTTTCTTT
cdr3_aa: CASSSFRTGGRGAFF

v_call: TRBV4-1
cdr3_length: 15
j_call: TRBJ2-3
d_call: -
clone_size: -
cdr3_nt: TGCGCCAGCAGCCGCCGAGGGGGAGTCATAGATACGCAGTATTTT
cdr3_aa: CASSRRGGVIDTQYF

v_call: TRBV6-6
cdr3_length: 14
j_call: TRBJ2-5
d_call: -
clone_size: -
cdr3_nt: TGTGCCAGCAGCTCTCAGGGCGGCGTGGAGACCCAGTACTTC
cdr3_aa: CASSSQGGVETQYF

v_call: TRBV5-1
cdr3_length: 15
j_call: TRBJ2-7
d_call: TRBD1
clone_size: once
cdr3_nt: TGCGCCAGCAGCTTGGGGACAGGAGTGTCCTACGAGCAGTACTTC
cdr3_aa: CASSLGTGVSYEQYF

v_call: TRBV6-5
cdr3_length: 14
j_call: TRBJ2-3
d_call: -
clone_size: -
cdr3_nt: TGTGCCAGCAGTTACGGGTCCGGGACAGATACGCAGTATTTT
cdr3_aa: CASSYGSGTDTQYF

v_call: TRBV7-2
cdr3_length: 15
j_call: TRBJ1-2
d_call: TRBD1
clone_size: -
cdr3_nt: TGTGCCAGCAGCACAACCGGGACAGGGTCTTATGGCTACACCTTC
cdr3_aa: CASSTTGTGSYGYTF

v_call: TRBV30
cdr3_length: 11
j_call: TRBJ2-1
d_call: -
clone_size: -
cdr3_nt: TGTGCCTCGAGGGCTAGCTATGAGCAGTTCTTC
cdr3_aa: CASRASYEQFF

v_call: TRBV27
cdr3_length: 15
j_call: TRBJ1-1
d_call: TRBD1
clone_size: -
cdr3_nt: TGTGCCAGCAGTTTAGGGCAGGGGGGGAACACTGAAGCTTTCTTT
cdr3_aa: CASSLGQGGNTEAFF

v_call: TRBV7-9
cdr3_length: 16
j_call: TRBJ1-1
d_call: TRBD1
clone_size: -
cdr3_nt: TGTGCCAGCAGCTTCAAATCGGGACAGGAGAACACTGAAGCTTTCTTT
cdr3_aa: CASSFKSGQENTEAFF

v_call: TRBV5-5
cdr3_length: 16
j_call: TRBJ2-7
d_call: TRBD2
clone_size: few
cdr3_nt: TGTGCCAGCAGCTTGAGGGCTAGCGGAACCTCCTACGAGCAGTACTTC
cdr3_aa: CASSLRASGTSYEQYF

v_call: TRBV5-6
cdr3_length: 16
j_call: TRBJ2-5
d_call: TRBD1
clone_size: few
cdr3_nt: TGTGCCAGCAGCTTGGCCAGGGGGTCTGTTGGAGAGACCCAGTACTTC
cdr3_aa: CASSLARGSVGETQYF

v_call: TRBV19
cdr3_length: 15
j_call: TRBJ1-2
d_call: -
clone_size: once
cdr3_nt: TGTGCCAGTAGTATAATCGACAGAGCTAACTATGGCTACACCTTC
cdr3_aa: CASSIIDRANYGYTF

v_call: TRBV27
cdr3_length: 15
j_call: TRBJ2-3
d_call: -
clone_size: few
cdr3_nt: TGTGCCAGCAGTCAGCGGGTTAGTCCCACAGATACGCAGTATTTT
cdr3_aa: CASSQRVSPTDTQYF

v_call: TRBV30
cdr3_length: 9
j_call: TRBJ2-5
d_call: -
clone_size: few
cdr3_nt: TGTGCCTGCGGGGAGACCCAGTACTTC
cdr3_aa: CACGETQYF

v_call: TRBV7-2
cdr3_length: 15
j_call: TRBJ1-2
d_call: TRBD1
clone_size: -
cdr3_nt: TGTGCCAGCAGCTTAACAGGGGGCGCCCACTATGGCTACACCTTC
cdr3_aa: CASSLTGGAHYGYTF

v_call: TRBV14
cdr3_length: 15
j_call: TRBJ1-1
d_call: -
clone_size: -
cdr3_nt: TGTGCCAGCAGCCGAGGTAAAGCCATGAACACTGAAGCTTTCTTT
cdr3_aa: CASSRGKAMNTEAFF

v_call: TRBV11-3
cdr3_length: 13
j_call: TRBJ2-1
d_call: -
clone_size: once
cdr3_nt: TGTGCCAGCAGCTTGGGCTTTTACAATGAGCAGTTCTTC
cdr3_aa: CASSLGFYNEQFF